The clone carrying this T cell receptor (beta chain) was recorded a few times. Its antigen remains unknown. TCR beta CDR3 regions were amplified from RNA transcripts. HTBI primers drove first-round RT-PCR of the TCR CDR3. From the multiplex PCR reads, TCRdb called clonotypes with MiXCR, one entry per CDR3 protein. The sample records approximately 260,000 distinct CDR3 sequences, roughly 15% being singletons. The data were taken from a study of T cells in Graves' hyperthyroidism and ophthalmopathy. Study conclusions and caveats: Ophthalmopathy prediction by the model preceded onset by a median approximately 6.1 months.

The CDR3 is made up of 16 amino acids. Germline lookup yields CDR1 MRHNA and CDR2 SNTAGT. The ends lost 5 bases at V and 0 bases at J; junction bases unmatched: 7. The PBMCs were taken from approximately 9.7 ml of fresh peripheral blood. The specimen was blood. The TCR originated in a woman between 50 and 59 years old with Graves' hyperthyroidism that later progressed to Graves' ophthalmopathy. The chain couples TRBV6-4 to TRBJ2-1, with 7 positions matching TRBD2. CDR3 coding DNA: TGTGCCAGCAGTCCTCTAGGCGGGAGCTCCTACAATGAGCAGTTCTTC. Residues: CASSPLGGSSYNEQFF.